The 24 T cell receptor beta chains reported below all come from one sample, sequenced in a study of blood T cell repertoires in COVID-19. Assay used: immunoSEQ multiplex PCR; TCRdb lists only in-frame clones, some missing. Of about 200,000 clones in the sample, around 81% are singletons; the top ten hold 8.9%. The sequenced sample was PBMCs or T cells enriched from blood (not recorded which). All receptors derive from a woman between 45 and 65 years old with acute COVID-19.

The rearrangement uses TRBV19 and TRBJ2-7; D perhaps matches TRBD1 (6 bases). The CDR3 has 15 amino acids. Germline assignment: CDR1 LNHDA and CDR2 SQIVND (reference sequence). The ends were cut back, 0 bases at V and 2 bases at J, with 11 bases in the middle. The CDR3 spells CASSIEGTPPYEQYF. DNA of the CDR3: TGTGCCAGTAGTATAGAAGGGACACCTCCCTACGAGCAGTACTTC.

This chain links TRBV7-2 with TRBJ1-2; 7 bases map to TRBD1. V dropped 1 base and J dropped 4; count of bases not matched to a gene: 6. This CDR3 is 15 amino acids long. CDR1 SGHTA and CDR2 FQGNSA come from the germline V gene. CDR3 DNA sequence: TGTGCCAGCAGCTTAGGGTGGGGACAGAGCTATGGCTACACCTTC. It specifies CASSLGWGQSYGYTF.

This clone showed up just once. The CDR3 DNA is TGTGCCACCAGTGAGGGGACAGGGAATCAGAGGAGCTACACCTTC. Translated, it gives CATSEGTGNQRSYTF. V gene TRBV24-1 combines with J gene TRBJ1-2; 9 bases align to TRBD1. Germline-derived CDR1 and CDR2 are KGHDR and SFDVKD. The V and J ends lost 4 bases and 9 bases, in that order; junction bases with no gene match: 11. This CDR3 is 15 amino acids long.

The V gene is TRBV9, the J gene TRBJ2-1; 11 bases align to TRBD2. V shed 0 bases, J shed 4 bases, and the junction held 6 bases outside the gene matches. Germline V gene sequence: CDR1 SGDLS, CDR2 YYNGEE. This CDR3 has 17 residues. The CDR3 DNA reads TGTGCCAGCAGCGTAGGAGTAGGGACTAGCGGATACAATGAGCAGTTCTTC. This codes for CASSVGVGTSGYNEQFF.

This clone was seen only once. This chain links TRBV18 with TRBJ1-4, with a possible D match to TRBD1 (6 bases). Germline CDR1 and CDR2: KGHSH and LQKENI. The CDR3 is 13 amino acids. Trimming took 6 bases from V and 7 from J, leaving 12 bases between them. The CDR3 spells CASSRGLSEKLFF. The DNA of the CDR3 is TGTGCCAGCTCCAGGGGATTGAGTGAAAAACTGTTTTTT.

This clone was seen repeatedly, ten times or more. The chain has TRBV6-5 and TRBJ2-7; TRBD1 matches 9 bases. V lost 2 bases, J lost 6 bases, and 8 bases stayed unmatched. This CDR3 is built from 15 residues. Germline CDR1 is MNHEY and CDR2 is SVGAGI. Written as DNA, the CDR3 is TGTGCCAGCAGTTACCGTACCGGACAGGGGTCCGAGCAGTACTTC. This gives the protein CASSYRTGQGSEQYF.

The V gene is TRBV13, the J gene TRBJ2-2; no reliable D call. V shed 3 bases and J shed 4 bases, with 12 bases lying between them. Germline V CDR1 and CDR2: PRHDT, FYEKMQ (reference sequence). The CDR3 runs to 15 residues. CDR3 protein: CASSLVRQATGELFF. The DNA of the CDR3 is TGTGCCAGCAGCTTGGTGCGGCAAGCCACCGGGGAGCTGTTTTTT.

The chain is built from TRBV19 and TRBJ1-6, with 10 positions matching TRBD1. V was pared by 4 bases and J by 10 bases, with 7 bases of the junction left unmatched. CDR1 LNHDA and CDR2 SQIVND come from the germline V gene (reference sequence). CDR3 length: 15 residues. The CDR3 coding sequence is TGTGCCAGTAGTACGACCGGGACAGGGGCATCACCCCTCCACTTT. This sequence encodes CASSTTGTGASPLHF.

This rearrangement joins TRBV27 to TRBJ2-7, with TRBD1 matching 9 bases. Looked up from germline, CDR1 is MNHEY and CDR2 is SMNVEV (reference sequence). Trimming removed 5 bases from V and 7 bases from J; junction bases left unmatched: 9. This CDR3 contains 14 residues. Written as DNA, the CDR3 is TGTGCCAGCAGTAAAACAGGGGGCGCGTGGGAGCAGTACTTC. Its protein product is CASSKTGGAWEQYF.

The V gene is TRBV12-3 or TRBV12-4, the J gene TRBJ2-3; D gene uncertain. The CDR3 covers 13 residues. V shed 5 bases and J shed 4 bases, with 10 bases lying between them. The CDR3 DNA follows: TGTGCCAGCAGTCCTATTTTACCAGATACGCAGTATTTT. Translating gives CASSPILPDTQYF.

The chain links TRBV4-3 to TRBJ2-1, with D tentatively TRBD2 (5 bases). Germline loops: CDR1 LGHNA, CDR2 YSLEER. The germline V and J ends were trimmed by 1 base and 5 bases, with 12 bases remaining between them. This CDR3 spans 15 amino acids. The CDR3 DNA is TGCGCCAGCAGCCAAGGTCTCGGGGAGAACAATGAGCAGTTCTTC. It yields the protein CASSQGLGENNEQFF.

CDR3 sequence (DNA): TGTGCCTGGAGTGGTAGCGGGAGTGTAATCGGGGAGCTGTTTTTT. It specifies CAWSGSGSVIGELFF. The chain combines TRBV30 with TRBJ2-2; 9 bases match TRBD2. The junction had 7 bases not matched to a gene; V was cut back by 1 base and J by 7 bases. Germline loops: CDR1 GTSNPN, CDR2 SVGIG (reference sequence). The CDR3 has 15 amino acids.

The chain has TRBV6-1 and TRBJ1-1; D remains unclear. V lost 5 bases and J lost 4, with 11 bases in between. The CDR3 runs to 13 residues. Germline loops: CDR1 MNHNS, CDR2 SASEGT. The CDR3 DNA reads TGTGCCAGCAGTCGGACTTCCCTCACTGAAGCTTTCTTT. Translating it yields CASSRTSLTEAFF.

The J gene is TRBJ1-4, the V gene TRBV18; 8 nucleotides agree with TRBD1. Germline V gene sequence: CDR1 KGHSH, CDR2 LQKENI. V lost 6 bases to trimming and J lost 6 bases; unmatched junction nucleotides: 9. The CDR3 is 15 amino acids. The CDR3 protein is CASSPAGQGDEKLFF. CDR3 nucleotides: TGTGCCAGCTCTCCTGCTGGACAGGGTGATGAAAAACTGTTTTTT.

The chain links TRBV28 to TRBJ1-2; a possible D gene is TRBD1 (5 bases). CDR1 and CDR2 (germline): MDHEN, SYDVKM. With 10 bases removed from V and 2 bases from J, the gap between germline ends came to 17 bases. The CDR3 consists of 14 residues. The CDR3 region is CATGYGAENYGYTF. CDR3 DNA: TGTGCCACTGGCTATGGGGCCGAGAACTATGGCTACACCTTC.

The rearrangement joins TRBV6-5 to TRBJ2-7; weak D call: TRBD1 (5 bases). Germline CDR1 is MNHEY and CDR2 is SVGAGI. This CDR3 is 15 amino acids long. V lost 6 bases to trimming and J lost 3 bases, with 18 bases between them. The CDR3 spells CASSLHQGASYEQYF. The DNA of the CDR3 is TGTGCCAGCAGCCTCCACCAAGGGGCCAGCTACGAGCAGTACTTC.

The CDR3 loop is CASLLQGTTEAFF. The DNA for the CDR3 is TGTGCCAGCCTACTGCAGGGGACCACTGAAGCTTTCTTT. The chain has TRBV27 and TRBJ1-1, with D tentatively TRBD1 (6 bases). Germline loops: CDR1 MNHEY, CDR2 SMNVEV (reference sequence). There are 13 residues in the CDR3. Deletions cut 8 bases from V and 4 bases from J, with 14 bases between.

V and J are TRBV27 and TRBJ1-2; D may be TRBD1 (6 bases). V lost 5 bases and J lost 1, with 20 bases in between. CDR1 is MNHEY and CDR2 is SMNVEV in the germline V gene (reference sequence). This CDR3 contains 17 residues. The CDR3 region is CASSLTSAGGRNYGYTF. Written as DNA, the CDR3 is TGTGCCAGCAGTCTAACCTCCGCCGGGGGGCGTAACTATGGCTACACCTTC.

The chain joins TRBV24-1 to TRBJ1-1, with 9 nucleotides matching TRBD1. The CDR3 consists of 20 residues. The germline gives CDR1 KGHDR, CDR2 SFDVKD. V shed 3 bases and J 0 bases; nucleotides not matched to a gene: 16. CDR3 bases: TGTGCCACCAGTGATCTCCTAGGACAGGGGAACCTTGGCATGAACACTGAAGCTTTCTTT. Its protein product is CATSDLLGQGNLGMNTEAFF.

This chain links TRBV7-2 with TRBJ2-3; tentatively, D is TRBD1 (5 bases). V was pared by 6 bases and J by 0 bases, with 13 bases between. The CDR3 loop spans 15 amino acids. Germline V lookup: CDR1 SGHTA, CDR2 FQGNSA. The CDR3 DNA reads TGTGCCAGCAGTCGAGACAGACCAAGCACAGATACGCAGTATTTT. Translated, it gives CASSRDRPSTDTQYF.

V and J are TRBV28 and TRBJ2-1; TRBD2 matches 8 bases. V lost 6 bases and J lost 8; bases outside the gene matches: 12. The CDR3 spans 15 residues. Germline CDR1 reads MDHEN; CDR2 reads SYDVKM. In nucleotides, the CDR3 is TGTGCCAGCAGCCCACCCAGCGGGAGACTCGATGAGCAGTTCTTC. Amino acids: CASSPPSGRLDEQFF.

This clone was seen only once. The chain carries TRBV7-2 and TRBJ2-3; D may be TRBD1 (6 bases). The germline V gene encodes CDR1 SGHTA and CDR2 FQGNSA. The V gene lost 5 bases and the J gene lost 4 bases, with 16 bases spanning the gap. The CDR3 totals 15 residues. CDR3 sequence: CASSLGGRGADTQYF. CDR3 coding DNA: TGTGCCAGCAGCCTAGGAGGCAGGGGTGCAGATACGCAGTATTTT.

This chain links TRBV13 with TRBJ1-1; 7 bases line up with TRBD1. Germline V gene sequence: CDR1 PRHDT, CDR2 FYEKMQ (reference sequence). This CDR3 contains 15 residues. V shed 1 base and J 5 bases; nucleotides not matched to a gene: 7. DNA for the CDR3: TGTGCCAGCAGCTTAGCCTCAGGGGGAAGGACTGAAGCTTTCTTT. Protein product: CASSLASGGRTEAFF.

The chain links TRBV19 to TRBJ2-3; tentative D call: TRBD2 (5 bases). Germline V gene data show CDR1 as LNHDA and CDR2 as SQIVND (reference sequence). The CDR3 is made up of 15 amino acids. Trimming shortened V by 3 bases and J by 1 base, and 11 bases separated the two germline ends. The DNA of the CDR3 is TGTGCCAGTAGTATTGGTCGGCGGGGCACAGATACGCAGTATTTT. It encodes CASSIGRRGTDTQYF.